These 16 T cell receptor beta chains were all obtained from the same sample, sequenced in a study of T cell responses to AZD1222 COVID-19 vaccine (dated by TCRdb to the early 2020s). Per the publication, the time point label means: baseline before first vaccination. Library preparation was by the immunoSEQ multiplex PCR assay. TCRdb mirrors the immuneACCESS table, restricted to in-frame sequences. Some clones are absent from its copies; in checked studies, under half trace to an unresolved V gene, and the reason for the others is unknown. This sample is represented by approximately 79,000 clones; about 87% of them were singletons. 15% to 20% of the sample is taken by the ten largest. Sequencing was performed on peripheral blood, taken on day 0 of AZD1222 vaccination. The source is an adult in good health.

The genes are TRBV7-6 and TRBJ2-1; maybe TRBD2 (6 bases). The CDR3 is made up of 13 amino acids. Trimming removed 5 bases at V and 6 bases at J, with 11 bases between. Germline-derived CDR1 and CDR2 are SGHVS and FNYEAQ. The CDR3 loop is CASSPGLPNEQFF. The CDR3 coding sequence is TGTGCCAGCAGCCCCGGACTACCCAATGAGCAGTTCTTC.

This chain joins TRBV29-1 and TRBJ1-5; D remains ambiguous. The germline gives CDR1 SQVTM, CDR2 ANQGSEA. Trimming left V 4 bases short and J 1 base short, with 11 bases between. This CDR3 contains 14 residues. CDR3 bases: TGCAGCGTTGCCCTGGGTTCGAGCAATCAGCCCCAGCATTTT. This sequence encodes CSVALGSSNQPQHF.

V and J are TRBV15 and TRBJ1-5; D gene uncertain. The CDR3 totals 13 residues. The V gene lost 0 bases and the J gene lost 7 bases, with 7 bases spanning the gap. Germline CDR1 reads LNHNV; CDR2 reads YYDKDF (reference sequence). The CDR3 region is CATSRDDKQPQHF. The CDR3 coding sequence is TGTGCCACCAGCAGAGATGACAAACAGCCCCAGCATTTT.

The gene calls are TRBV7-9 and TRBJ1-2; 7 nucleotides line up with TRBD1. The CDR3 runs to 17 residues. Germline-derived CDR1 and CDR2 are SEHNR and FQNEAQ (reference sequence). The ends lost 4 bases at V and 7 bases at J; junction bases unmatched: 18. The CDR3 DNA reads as TGTGCCAGCAGCTCGTCCCGGGACAGCTCCTTTTCTCCTGGCTACACCTTC. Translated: CASSSSRDSSFSPGYTF.

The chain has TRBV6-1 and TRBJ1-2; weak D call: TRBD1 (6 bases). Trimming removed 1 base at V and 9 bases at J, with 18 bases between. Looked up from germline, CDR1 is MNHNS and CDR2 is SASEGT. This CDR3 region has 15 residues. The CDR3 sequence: CASSEVGGPVGSYTF. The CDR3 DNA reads TGTGCCAGCAGTGAAGTAGGGGGGCCTGTCGGGAGCTACACCTTC.

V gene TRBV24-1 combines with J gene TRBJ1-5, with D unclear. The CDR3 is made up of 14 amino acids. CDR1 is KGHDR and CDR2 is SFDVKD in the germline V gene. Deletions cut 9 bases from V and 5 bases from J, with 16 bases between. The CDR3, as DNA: TGTGCCACCTGCGGCTTGGGTTTAGATCAGCCCCAGCATTTT. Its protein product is CATCGLGLDQPQHF.

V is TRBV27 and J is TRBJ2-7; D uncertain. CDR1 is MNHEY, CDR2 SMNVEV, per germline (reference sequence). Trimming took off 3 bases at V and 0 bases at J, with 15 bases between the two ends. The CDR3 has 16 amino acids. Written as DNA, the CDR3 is TGTGCCAGCAGTTTCAGCGCAGGACCTCTCTCCTACGAGCAGTACTTC. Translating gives CASSFSAGPLSYEQYF.

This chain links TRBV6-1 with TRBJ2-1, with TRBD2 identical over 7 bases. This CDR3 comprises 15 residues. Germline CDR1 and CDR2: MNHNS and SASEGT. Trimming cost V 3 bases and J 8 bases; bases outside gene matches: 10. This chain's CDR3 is CASSEIAGSAYEQFF. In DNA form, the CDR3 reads TGTGCCAGCAGTGAGATAGCGGGCTCAGCCTATGAGCAGTTCTTC.

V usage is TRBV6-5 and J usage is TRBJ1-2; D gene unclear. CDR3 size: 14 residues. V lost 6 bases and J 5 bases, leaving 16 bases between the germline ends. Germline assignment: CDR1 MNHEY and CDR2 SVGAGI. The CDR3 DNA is TGTGCCAGCAGAAAAACCCAAGTCGGGTATGGCTACACCTTC. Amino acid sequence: CASRKTQVGYGYTF.

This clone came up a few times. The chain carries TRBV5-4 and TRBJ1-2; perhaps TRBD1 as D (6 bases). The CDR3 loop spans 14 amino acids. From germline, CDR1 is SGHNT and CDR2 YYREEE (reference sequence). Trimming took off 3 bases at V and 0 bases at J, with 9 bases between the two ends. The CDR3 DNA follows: TGTGCCAGCAGCTCAGGGGAGCCTAACTATGGCTACACCTTC. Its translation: CASSSGEPNYGYTF.

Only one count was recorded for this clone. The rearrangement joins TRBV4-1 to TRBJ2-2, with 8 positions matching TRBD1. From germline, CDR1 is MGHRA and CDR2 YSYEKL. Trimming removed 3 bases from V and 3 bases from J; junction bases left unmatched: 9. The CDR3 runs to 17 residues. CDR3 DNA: TGCGCCAGCAGCCACCCAGGGCACAGGGGGGACACCGGGGAGCTGTTTTTT. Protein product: CASSHPGHRGDTGELFF.

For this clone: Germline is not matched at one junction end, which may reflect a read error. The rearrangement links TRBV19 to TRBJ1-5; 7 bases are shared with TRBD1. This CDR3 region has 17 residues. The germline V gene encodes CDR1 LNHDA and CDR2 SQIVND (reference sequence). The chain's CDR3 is CVSSIGRGMGDNQPQHF. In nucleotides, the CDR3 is TGTGTCAGTAGTATTGGCAGGGGGATGGGGGACAATCAGCCCCAGCATTTT. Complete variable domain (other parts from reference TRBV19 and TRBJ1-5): DGGITQSPKYLFRKEGQNVTLSCEQNLNHDAMYWYRQDPGQGLRLIYYSQIVNDFQKGDIAEGYSVSREKKESFPLTVTSAQKNPTAFYLCVSSIGRGMGDNQPQHFGDGTRLSIL.

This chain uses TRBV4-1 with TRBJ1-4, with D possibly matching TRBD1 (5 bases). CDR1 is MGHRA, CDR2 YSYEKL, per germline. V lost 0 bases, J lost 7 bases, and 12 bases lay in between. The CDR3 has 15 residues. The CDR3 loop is CASSQDRVRSEKLFF. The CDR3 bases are TGCGCCAGCAGCCAAGACAGGGTTCGCTCTGAAAAACTGTTTTTT.

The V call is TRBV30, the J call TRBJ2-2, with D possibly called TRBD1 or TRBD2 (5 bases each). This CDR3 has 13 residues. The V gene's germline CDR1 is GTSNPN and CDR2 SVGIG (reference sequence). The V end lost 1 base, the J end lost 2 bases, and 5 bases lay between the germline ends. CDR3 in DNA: TGTGCCTGGAGTGGGGACAACACCGGGGAGCTGTTTTTT. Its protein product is CAWSGDNTGELFF.

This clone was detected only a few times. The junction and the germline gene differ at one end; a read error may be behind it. The CDR3 loop reads CASSLLGDRSFF. The CDR3 DNA follows: TGTGCCAGCAGCTTGCTGGGGGACCGCTCCTTCTTT. V is TRBV5-5 and J is TRBJ1-6, with a possible D match to TRBD1 (5 bases). Germline CDR1 is SGHKS and CDR2 is YYEKEE (reference sequence). This CDR3 comprises 12 residues.

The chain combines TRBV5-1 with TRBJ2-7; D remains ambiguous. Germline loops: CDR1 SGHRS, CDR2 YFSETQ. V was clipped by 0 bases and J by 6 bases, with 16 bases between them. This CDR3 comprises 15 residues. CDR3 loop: CASSLGEATGREQYF. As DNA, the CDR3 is TGCGCCAGCAGCTTGGGGGAAGCCACGGGCCGCGAGCAGTACTTC.